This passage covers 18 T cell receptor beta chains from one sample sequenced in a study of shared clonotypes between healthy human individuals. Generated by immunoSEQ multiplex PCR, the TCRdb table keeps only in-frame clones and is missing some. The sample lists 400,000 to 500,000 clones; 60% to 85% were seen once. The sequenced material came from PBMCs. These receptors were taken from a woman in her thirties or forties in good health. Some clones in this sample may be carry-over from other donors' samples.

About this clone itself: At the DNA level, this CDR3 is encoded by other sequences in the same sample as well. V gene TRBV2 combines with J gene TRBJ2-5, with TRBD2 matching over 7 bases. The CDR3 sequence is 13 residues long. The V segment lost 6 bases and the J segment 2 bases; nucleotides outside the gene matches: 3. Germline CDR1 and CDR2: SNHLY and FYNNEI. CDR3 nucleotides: TGTGCCAGCAGCGGGGGACTACAAGAGACCCAGTACTTC. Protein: CASSGGLQETQYF.

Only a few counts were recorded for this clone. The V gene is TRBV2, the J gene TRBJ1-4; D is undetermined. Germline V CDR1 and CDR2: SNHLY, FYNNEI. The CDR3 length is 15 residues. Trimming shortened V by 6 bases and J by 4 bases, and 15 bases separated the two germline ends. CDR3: CASSQMAGDNEKLFF. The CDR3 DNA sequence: TGTGCCAGCAGCCAGATGGCGGGAGATAATGAAAAACTGTTTTTT. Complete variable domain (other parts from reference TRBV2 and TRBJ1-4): EPEVTQTPSHQVTQMGQEVILRCVPISNHLYFYWYRQILGQKVEFLVSFYNNEISEKSEIFDDQFSVERPDGSNFTLKIRSTKLEDSAMYFCASSQMAGDNEKLFFGSGTQLSVL.

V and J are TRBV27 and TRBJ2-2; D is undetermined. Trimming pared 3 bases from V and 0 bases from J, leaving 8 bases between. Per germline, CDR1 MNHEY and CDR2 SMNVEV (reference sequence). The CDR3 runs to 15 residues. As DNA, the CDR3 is TGTGCCAGCAGTTTTGTGGGGACGAACACCGGGGAGCTGTTTTTT. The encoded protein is CASSFVGTNTGELFF.

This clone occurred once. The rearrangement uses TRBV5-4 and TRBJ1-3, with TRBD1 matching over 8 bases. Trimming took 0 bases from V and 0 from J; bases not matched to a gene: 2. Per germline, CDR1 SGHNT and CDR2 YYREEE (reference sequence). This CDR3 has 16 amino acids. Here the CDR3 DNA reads TGTGCCAGCAGCTTGGGCACAGGGGGCTCTGGAAACACCATATATTTT. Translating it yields CASSLGTGGSGNTIYF.

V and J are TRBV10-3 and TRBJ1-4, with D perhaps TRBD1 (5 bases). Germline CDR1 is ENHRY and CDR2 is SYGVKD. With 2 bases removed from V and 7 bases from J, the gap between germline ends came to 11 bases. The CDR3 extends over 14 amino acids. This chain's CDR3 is CAISEGGAGEKLFF. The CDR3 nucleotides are TGTGCCATCAGTGAGGGCGGGGCTGGTGAAAAACTGTTTTTT.

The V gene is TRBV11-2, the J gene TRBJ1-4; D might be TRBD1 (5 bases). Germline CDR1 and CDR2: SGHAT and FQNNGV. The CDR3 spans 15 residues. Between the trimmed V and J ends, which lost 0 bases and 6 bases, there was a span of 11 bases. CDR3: CASSLDRGLYEKLFF. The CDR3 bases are TGTGCCAGCAGCTTAGATAGGGGATTGTATGAAAAACTGTTTTTT.

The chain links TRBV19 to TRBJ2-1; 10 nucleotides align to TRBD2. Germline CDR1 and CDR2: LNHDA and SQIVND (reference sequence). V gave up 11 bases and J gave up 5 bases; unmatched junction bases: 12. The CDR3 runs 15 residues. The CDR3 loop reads CAASGKREGNNEQFF. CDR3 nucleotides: TGTGCCGCATCCGGGAAGCGGGAGGGAAACAATGAGCAGTTCTTC.

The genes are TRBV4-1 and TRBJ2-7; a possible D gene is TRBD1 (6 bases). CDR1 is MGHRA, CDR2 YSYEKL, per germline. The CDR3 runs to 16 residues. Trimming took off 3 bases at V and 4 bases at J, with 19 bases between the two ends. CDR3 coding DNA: TGCGCCAGCAGCCACCTAGGGGGACCGGCGTCTTACGAGCAGTACTTC. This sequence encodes CASSHLGGPASYEQYF.

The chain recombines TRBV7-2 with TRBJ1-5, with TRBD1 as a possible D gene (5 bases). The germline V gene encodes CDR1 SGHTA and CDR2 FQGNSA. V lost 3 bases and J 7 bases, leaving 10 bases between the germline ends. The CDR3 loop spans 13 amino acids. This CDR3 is CASSLTEKQPQHF. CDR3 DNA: TGTGCCAGCAGCTTGACAGAGAAGCAGCCCCAGCATTTT.

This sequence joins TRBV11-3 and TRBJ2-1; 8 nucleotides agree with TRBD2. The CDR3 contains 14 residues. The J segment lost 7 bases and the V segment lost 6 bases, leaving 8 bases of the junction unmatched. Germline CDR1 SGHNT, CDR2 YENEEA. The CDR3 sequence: CASSSGLADNEQFF. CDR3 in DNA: TGTGCCAGCAGTTCCGGACTAGCCGATAATGAGCAGTTCTTC.

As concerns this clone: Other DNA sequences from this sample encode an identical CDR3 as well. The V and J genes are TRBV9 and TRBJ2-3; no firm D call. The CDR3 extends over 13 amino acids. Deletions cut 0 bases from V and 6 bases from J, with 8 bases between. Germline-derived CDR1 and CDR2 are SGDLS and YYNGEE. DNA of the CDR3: TGTGCCAGCAGCGTAGGGGCCGTTGATACGCAGTATTTT. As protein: CASSVGAVDTQYF.

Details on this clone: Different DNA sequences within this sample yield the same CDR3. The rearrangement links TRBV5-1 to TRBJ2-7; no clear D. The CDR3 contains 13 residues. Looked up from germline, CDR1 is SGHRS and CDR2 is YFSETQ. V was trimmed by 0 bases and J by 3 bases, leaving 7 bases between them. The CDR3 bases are TGCGCCAGCAGCTTGGACACTTACTACGAGCAGTACTTC. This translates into CASSLDTYYEQYF.

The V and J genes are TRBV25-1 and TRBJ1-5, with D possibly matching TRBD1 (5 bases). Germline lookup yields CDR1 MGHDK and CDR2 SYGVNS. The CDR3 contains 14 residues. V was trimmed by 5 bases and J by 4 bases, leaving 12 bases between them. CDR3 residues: CASSYGTENQPQHF. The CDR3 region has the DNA TGTGCCAGCAGTTACGGGACGGAGAATCAGCCCCAGCATTTT.

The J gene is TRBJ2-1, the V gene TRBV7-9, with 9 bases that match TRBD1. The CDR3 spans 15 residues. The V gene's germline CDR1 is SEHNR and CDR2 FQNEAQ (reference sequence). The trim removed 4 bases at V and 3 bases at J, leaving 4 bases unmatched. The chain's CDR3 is CASSSMTGGYNEQFF. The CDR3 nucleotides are TGTGCCAGCAGCTCAATGACAGGGGGCTACAATGAGCAGTTCTTC.

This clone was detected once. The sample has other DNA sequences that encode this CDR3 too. The CDR3 nucleotides read TGTGCCAGCAGCTTCCGGGGGAGTAATACCGGGGAGCTGTTTTTT. Protein: CASSFRGSNTGELFF. The chain combines TRBV11-2 with TRBJ2-2; perhaps TRBD2 as D (6 bases). Germline loops: CDR1 SGHAT, CDR2 FQNNGV. The CDR3 runs to 15 residues. V shed 3 bases and J shed 5 bases, with 13 bases lying between them.

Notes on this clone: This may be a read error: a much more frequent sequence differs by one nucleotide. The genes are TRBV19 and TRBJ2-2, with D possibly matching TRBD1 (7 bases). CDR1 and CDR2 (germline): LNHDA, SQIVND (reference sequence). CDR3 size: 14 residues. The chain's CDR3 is CASSIAGGTGEPFF. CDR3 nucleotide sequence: TGTGCCAGTAGTATAGCAGGGGGGACCGGGGAGCCGTTTTTT.

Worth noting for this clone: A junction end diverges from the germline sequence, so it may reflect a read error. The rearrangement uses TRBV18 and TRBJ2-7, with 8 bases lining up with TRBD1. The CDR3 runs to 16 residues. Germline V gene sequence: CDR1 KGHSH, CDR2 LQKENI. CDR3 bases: TGTGCCAGCTCACCCCTCGGGTCAGGGGGCTCCAACGAGCAGTACTTC. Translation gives CASSPLGSGGSNEQYF.

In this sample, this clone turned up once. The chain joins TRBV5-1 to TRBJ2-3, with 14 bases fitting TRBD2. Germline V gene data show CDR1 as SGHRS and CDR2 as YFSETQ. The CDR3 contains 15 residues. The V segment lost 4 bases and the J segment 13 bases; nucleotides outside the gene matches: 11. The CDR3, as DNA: TGCGCCAGCAGCATGGGACTAGCGGGAGCTGTTGGCGAGTATTTT. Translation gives CASSMGLAGAVGEYF.